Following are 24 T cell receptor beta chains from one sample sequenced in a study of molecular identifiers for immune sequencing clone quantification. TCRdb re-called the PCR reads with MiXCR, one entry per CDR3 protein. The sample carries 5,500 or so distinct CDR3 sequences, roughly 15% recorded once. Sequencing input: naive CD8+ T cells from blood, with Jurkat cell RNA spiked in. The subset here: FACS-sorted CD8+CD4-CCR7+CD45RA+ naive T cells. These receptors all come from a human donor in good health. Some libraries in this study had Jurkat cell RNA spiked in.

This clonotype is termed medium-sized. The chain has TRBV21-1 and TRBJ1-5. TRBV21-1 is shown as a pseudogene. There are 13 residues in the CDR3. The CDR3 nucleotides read TGTGCCAGCCCACACGCTAGCAATCAGCCCCAGCATTTT. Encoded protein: CASPHASNQPQHF.

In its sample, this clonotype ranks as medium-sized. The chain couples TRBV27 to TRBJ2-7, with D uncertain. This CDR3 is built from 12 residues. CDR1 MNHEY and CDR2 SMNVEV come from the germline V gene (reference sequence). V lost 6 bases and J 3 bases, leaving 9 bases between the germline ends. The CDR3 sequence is CASSPNLYEQYF. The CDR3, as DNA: TGTGCCAGCAGCCCAAATCTCTACGAGCAGTACTTC.

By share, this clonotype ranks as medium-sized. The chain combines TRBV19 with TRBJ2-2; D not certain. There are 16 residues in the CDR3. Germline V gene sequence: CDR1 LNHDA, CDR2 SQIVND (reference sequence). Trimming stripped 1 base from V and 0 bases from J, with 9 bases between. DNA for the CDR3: TGTGCCAGTAGTATAGGGGCGGACCCGAACACCGGGGAGCTGTTTTTT. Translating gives CASSIGADPNTGELFF.

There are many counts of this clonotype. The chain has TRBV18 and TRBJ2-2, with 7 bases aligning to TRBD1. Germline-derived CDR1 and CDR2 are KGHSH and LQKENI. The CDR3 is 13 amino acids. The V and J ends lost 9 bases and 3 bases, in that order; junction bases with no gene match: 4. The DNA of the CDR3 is TGTGCCAGTTCCGACAGGGACACCGGGGAGCTGTTTTTT. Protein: CASSDRDTGELFF.

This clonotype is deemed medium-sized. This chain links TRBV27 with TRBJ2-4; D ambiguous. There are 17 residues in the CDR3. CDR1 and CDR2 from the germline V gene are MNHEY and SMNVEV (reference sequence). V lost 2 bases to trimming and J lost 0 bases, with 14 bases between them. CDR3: CASSLRAQSLAKNIQYF. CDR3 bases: TGTGCCAGCAGTTTAAGGGCCCAGTCCCTAGCCAAAAACATTCAGTACTTC.

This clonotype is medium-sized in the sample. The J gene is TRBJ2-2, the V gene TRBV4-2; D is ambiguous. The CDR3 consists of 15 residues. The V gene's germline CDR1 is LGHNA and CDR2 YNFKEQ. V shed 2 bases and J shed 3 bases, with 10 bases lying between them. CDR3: CASSQILVDTGELFF. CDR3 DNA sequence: TGTGCCAGCAGCCAAATTCTTGTGGACACCGGGGAGCTGTTTTTT.

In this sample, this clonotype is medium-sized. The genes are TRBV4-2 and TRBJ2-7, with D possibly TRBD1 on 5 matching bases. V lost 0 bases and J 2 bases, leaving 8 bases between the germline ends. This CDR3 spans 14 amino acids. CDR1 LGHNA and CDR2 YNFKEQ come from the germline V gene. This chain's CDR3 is CASSQDKGTYEQYF. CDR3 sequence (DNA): TGTGCCAGCAGCCAAGATAAGGGGACCTACGAGCAGTACTTC.

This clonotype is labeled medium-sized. The CDR3 coding sequence is TGTGCCAGCAGCCAAGAAAGCATGAACACTGAAGCTTTCTTT. Translation: CASSQESMNTEAFF. The chain combines TRBV4-2 with TRBJ1-1, with D hard to call. The CDR3 runs 14 residues. Deletions cut 0 bases from V and 0 bases from J, with 5 bases between. Germline V gene data show CDR1 as LGHNA and CDR2 as YNFKEQ.

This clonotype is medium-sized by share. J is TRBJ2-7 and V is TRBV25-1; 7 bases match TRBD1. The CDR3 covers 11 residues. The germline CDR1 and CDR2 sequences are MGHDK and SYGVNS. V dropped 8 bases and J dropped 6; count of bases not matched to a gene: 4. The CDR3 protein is CASPRTGEQYF. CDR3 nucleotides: TGTGCCAGCCCACGGACAGGCGAGCAGTACTTC.

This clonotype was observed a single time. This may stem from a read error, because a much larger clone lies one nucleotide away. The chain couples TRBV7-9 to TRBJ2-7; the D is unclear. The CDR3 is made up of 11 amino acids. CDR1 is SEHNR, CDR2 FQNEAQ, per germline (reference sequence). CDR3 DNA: TGTGCCAGCAGCTTAACGTACGAGCAGTGCTTC. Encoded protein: CASSLTYEQCF.

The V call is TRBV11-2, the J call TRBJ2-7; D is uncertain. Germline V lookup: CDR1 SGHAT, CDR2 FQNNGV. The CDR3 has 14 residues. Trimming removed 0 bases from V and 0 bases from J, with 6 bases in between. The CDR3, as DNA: TGTGCCAGCAGCTTAGAGTGGGGCTCCTACGAGCAGTACTTC. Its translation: CASSLEWGSYEQYF.

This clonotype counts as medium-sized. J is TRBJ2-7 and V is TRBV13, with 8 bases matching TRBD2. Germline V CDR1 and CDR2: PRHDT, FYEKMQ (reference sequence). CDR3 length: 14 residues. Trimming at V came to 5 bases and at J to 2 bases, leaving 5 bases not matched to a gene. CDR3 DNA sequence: TGTGCCAGCAGCCCGGGACTAGTGCCCTACGAGCAGTACTTC. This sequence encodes CASSPGLVPYEQYF.

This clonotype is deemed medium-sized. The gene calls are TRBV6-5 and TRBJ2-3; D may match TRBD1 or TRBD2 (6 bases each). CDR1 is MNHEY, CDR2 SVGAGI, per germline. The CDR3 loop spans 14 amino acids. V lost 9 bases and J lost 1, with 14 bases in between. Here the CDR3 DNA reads TGTGCCAGGGAGGGGGAACCCCGCACAGATACGCAGTATTTT. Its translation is CAREGEPRTDTQYF.

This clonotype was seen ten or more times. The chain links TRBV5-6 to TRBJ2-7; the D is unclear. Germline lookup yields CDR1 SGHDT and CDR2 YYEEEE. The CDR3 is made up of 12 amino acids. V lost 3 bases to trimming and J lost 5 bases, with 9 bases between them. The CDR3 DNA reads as TGTGCCAGCAGCTATACCTTCAACGAGCAGTACTTC. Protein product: CASSYTFNEQYF.

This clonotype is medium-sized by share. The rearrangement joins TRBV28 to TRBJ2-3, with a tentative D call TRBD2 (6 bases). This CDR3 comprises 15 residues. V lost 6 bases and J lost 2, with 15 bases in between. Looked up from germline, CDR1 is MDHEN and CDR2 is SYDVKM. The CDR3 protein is CASSYQEGTTDTQYF. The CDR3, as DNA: TGTGCCAGCAGCTACCAGGAGGGTACCACAGATACGCAGTATTTT.

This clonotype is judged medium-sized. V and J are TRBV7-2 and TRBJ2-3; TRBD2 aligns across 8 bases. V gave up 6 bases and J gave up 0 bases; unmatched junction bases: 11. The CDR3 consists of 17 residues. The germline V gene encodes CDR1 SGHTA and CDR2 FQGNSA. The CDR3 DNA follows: TGTGCCAGCAGGCCCTATTCTAGCGGGCGAAGCACAGATACGCAGTATTTT. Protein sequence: CASRPYSSGRSTDTQYF.

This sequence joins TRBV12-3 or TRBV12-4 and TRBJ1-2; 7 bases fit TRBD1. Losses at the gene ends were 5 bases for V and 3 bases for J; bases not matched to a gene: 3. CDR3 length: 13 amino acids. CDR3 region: CASSPTGYYGYTF. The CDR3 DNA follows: TGTGCCAGCAGTCCGACAGGGTACTATGGCTACACCTTC.

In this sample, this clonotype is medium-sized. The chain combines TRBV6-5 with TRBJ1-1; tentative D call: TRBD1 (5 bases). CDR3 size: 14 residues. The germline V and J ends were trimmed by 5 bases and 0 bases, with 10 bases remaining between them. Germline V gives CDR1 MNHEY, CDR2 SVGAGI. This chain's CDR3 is CASSEGPLNTEAFF. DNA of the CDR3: TGTGCCAGCAGTGAGGGGCCATTGAACACTGAAGCTTTCTTT.

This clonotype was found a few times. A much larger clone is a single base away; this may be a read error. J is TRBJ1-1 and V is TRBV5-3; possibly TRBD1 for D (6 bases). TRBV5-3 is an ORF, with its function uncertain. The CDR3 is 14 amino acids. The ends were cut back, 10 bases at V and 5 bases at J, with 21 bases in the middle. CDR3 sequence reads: CAGSTWGQPTEAFF. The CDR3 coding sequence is TGTGCCGGCAGCACATGGGGGCAGCCGACTGAAGCTTTCTTT.

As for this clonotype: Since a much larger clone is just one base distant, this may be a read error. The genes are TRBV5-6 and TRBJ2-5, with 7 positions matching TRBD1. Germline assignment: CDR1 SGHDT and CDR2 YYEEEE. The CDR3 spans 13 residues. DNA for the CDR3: TGTGCCGGCAGCATGACAGGGAGCGAGACCCAGTACTTC. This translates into CAGSMTGSETQYF.

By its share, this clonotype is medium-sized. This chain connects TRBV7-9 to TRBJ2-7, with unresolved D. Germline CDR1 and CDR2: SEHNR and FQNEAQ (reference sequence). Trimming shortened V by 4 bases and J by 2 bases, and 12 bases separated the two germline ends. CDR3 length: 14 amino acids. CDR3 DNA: TGTGCCAGCAGCTATAAGCAGGCCCCCTACGAGCAGTACTTC. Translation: CASSYKQAPYEQYF.

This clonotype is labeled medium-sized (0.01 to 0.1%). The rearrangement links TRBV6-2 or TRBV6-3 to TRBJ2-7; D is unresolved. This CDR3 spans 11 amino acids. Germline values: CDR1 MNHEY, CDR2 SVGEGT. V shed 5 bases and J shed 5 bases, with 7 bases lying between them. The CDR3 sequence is CASSDPDEQYF. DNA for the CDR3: TGTGCCAGCAGTGACCCGGACGAGCAGTACTTC.

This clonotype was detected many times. The CDR3: CASSTDDYNEQFF. CDR3 bases: TGTGCCAGCAGTACGGACGACTACAATGAGCAGTTCTTC. The rearrangement joins TRBV27 to TRBJ2-1; no definite D call. CDR3 length equals 13 residues. V lost 5 bases and J 3 bases, leaving 8 bases between the germline ends. The germline gives CDR1 MNHEY, CDR2 SMNVEV (reference sequence).

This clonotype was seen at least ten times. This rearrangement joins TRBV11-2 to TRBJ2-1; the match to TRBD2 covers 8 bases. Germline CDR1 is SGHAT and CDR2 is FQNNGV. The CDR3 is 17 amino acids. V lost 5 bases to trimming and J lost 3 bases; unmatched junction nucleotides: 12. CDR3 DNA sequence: TGTGCCAGCAGCCTACCTTCAGCGGGGGCCTTCTACAATGAGCAGTTCTTC. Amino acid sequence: CASSLPSAGAFYNEQFF.